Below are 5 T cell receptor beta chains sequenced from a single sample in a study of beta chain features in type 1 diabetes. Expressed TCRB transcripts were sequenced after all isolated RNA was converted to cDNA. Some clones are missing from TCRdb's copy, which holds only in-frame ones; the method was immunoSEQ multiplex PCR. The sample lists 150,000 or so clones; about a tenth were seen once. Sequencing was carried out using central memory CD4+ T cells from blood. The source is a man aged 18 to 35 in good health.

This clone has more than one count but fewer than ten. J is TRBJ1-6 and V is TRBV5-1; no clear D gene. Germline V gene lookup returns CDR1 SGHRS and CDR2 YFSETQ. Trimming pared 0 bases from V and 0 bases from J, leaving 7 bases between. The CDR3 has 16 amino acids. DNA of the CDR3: TGCGCCAGCAGCTTGGGCGCGAGCTCCTATAATTCACCCCTCCACTTT. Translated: CASSLGASSYNSPLHF.

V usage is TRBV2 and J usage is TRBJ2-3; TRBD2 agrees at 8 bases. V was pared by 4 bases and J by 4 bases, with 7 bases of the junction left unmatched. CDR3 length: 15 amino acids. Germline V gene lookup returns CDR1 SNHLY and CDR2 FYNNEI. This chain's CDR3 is CASSASRGGPDTQYF. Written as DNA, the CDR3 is TGTGCCAGCAGTGCCTCCCGGGGGGGGCCAGATACGCAGTATTTT.

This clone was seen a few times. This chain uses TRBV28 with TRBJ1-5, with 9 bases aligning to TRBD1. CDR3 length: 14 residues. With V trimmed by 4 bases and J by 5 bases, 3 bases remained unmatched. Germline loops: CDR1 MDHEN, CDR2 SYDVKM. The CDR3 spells CASSSGTGHQPQHF. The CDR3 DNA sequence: TGTGCCAGCAGTTCCGGGACAGGGCATCAGCCCCAGCATTTT.

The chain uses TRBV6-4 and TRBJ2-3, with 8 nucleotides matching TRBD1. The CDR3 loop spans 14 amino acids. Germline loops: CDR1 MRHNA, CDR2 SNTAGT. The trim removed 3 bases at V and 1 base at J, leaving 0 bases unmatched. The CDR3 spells CASSEGQGTDTQYF. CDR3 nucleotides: TGTGCCAGCAGTGAGGGACAGGGCACAGATACGCAGTATTTT.

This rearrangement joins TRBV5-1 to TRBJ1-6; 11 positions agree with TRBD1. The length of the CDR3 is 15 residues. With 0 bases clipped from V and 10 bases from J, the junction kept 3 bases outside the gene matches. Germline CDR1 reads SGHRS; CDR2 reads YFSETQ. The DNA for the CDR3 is TGCGCCAGCAGCTTGGCCGGACAGGGGGCATCACCCCTCCACTTT. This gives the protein CASSLAGQGASPLHF.